A single sample gave rise to the 4 T cell receptor beta chains below, sequenced in a study of control samples from healthy donors and cancer patients. The data were produced by immunoSEQ multiplex PCR, yet TCRdb's version contains in-frame clones alone and is incomplete. The profile shows 260,000 or so clones, about 80% of them singletons. The material sequenced was PBMCs. The receptors stem from a woman aged 55-70 years with lung cancer.

This clone was counted between two and nine times. The chain employs TRBV14 and TRBJ1-1; tentative D call: TRBD1 (6 bases). Germline CDR1 reads SGHDN; CDR2 reads FVKESK. V was clipped by 2 bases and J by 5 bases, with 9 bases between them. This CDR3 spans 13 amino acids. CDR3 amino acids: CASSQFGQTEAFF. Here the CDR3 DNA reads TGTGCCAGCAGCCAATTTGGACAGACTGAAGCTTTCTTT.

The CDR3 DNA is TGTGCCAGTAGTCTGACAGGGGACTATGGCTACACCTTC. It encodes CASSLTGDYGYTF. The chain recombines TRBV19 with TRBJ1-2; 8 nucleotides agree with TRBD1. CDR1 is LNHDA, CDR2 SQIVND, per germline (reference sequence). Unmatched junction bases numbered 2, after V lost 5 bases and J lost 3 bases. This CDR3 is built from 13 residues. The full variable domain, its missing parts supplied by reference TRBV19 and TRBJ1-2, is DGGITQSPKYLFRKEGQNVTLSCEQNLNHDAMYWYRQDPGQGLRLIYYSQIVNDFQKGDIAEGYSVSREKKESFPLTVTSAQKNPTAFYLCASSLTGDYGYTFGSGTRLTVV.

This sequence joins TRBV27 and TRBJ1-1; no definite D call. Germline assignment: CDR1 MNHEY and CDR2 SMNVEV (reference sequence). The CDR3 is 13 residues long. Trimming left V 3 bases short and J 4 bases short, with 9 bases between. In nucleotides, the CDR3 is TGTGCCAGCAGTTTTTGGCTGGGCACTGAAGCTTTCTTT. It is translated as CASSFWLGTEAFF.

This chain connects TRBV3-1 (or the pseudogene TRBV3-2) to TRBJ2-7; D is perhaps TRBD1 or TRBD2 (5 bases each). The CDR3 is 14 residues long. The germline gives CDR1 LGHDT, CDR2 YNNKEL (reference sequence). The V end was cut by 8 bases, the J end by 0 bases, with 14 bases between. For the CDR3, the DNA is TGTGCCAGCTCCCGGGACGGCCTCTCCTACGAGCAGTACTTC. The encoded protein is CASSRDGLSYEQYF.